Below are 27 T cell receptor beta chains sequenced from a single sample in a study of CD8 T cells in ankylosing spondylitis. TCRdb re-called the 5' RACE reads through MiXCR, storing one row per CDR3 protein. Among approximately 35,000 distinct CDR3 sequences listed, 13% to 15% were seen once. The specimen was blood. The receptors come from a male donor with ankylosing spondylitis or in good health (not recorded which).

The rearrangement joins TRBV3-1 to TRBJ1-2; D gene unclear. The CDR3 is made up of 15 amino acids. The V end lost 1 base, the J end lost 4 bases, and 13 bases lay between the germline ends. Per the germline V gene, CDR1 is LGHDT and CDR2 is YNNKEL (reference sequence). DNA of the CDR3: TGTGCCAGCAGCCAAGGGACGGGCAGGAGCTATGGCTACACCTTC. Translated: CASSQGTGRSYGYTF.

The gene calls are TRBV29-1 and TRBJ2-2; TRBD2 is a possible D gene (7 bases). CDR1 is SQVTM, CDR2 ANQGSEA, per germline. Trimming removed 6 bases at V and 2 bases at J, with 13 bases between. The CDR3 extends over 14 amino acids. For the CDR3, the DNA is TGCAGCGTGGGGGCGGGGGCAAACACCGGGGAGCTGTTTTTT. Translation: CSVGAGANTGELFF.

This clonotype has only a few counts. This rearrangement joins TRBV20-1 to TRBJ1-4, with 7 bases identical to TRBD1. V lost 1 base and J lost 7; bases outside the gene matches: 3. CDR1 and CDR2 from the germline V gene are DFQATT and SNEGSKA (reference sequence). The CDR3 extends over 13 amino acids. Here the CDR3 reads CSARGQGGEKLFF. The CDR3 region has the DNA TGCAGTGCTAGAGGGCAGGGGGGTGAAAAACTGTTTTTT.

This chain joins TRBV5-5 and TRBJ1-4; D may be TRBD1 (5 bases). Germline CDR1 SGHKS, CDR2 YYEKEE (reference sequence). Trimming took 2 bases from V and 1 from J, leaving 12 bases between them. The CDR3 consists of 16 residues. As DNA, the CDR3 is TGTGCCAGCAGCTTACAGGACCCTCGAACTAATGAAAAACTGTTTTTT. Its translation is CASSLQDPRTNEKLFF.

This rearrangement joins TRBV5-1 to TRBJ2-2; D uncertain. This CDR3 is 11 amino acids long. The germline V gene has CDR1 SGHRS and CDR2 YFSETQ. The V end was cut by 7 bases, the J end by 5 bases, with 6 bases between. Here the CDR3 DNA reads TGCGCCAGCGGAAGTACCGGGGAGCTGTTTTTT. Translated, it gives CASGSTGELFF.

The chain uses TRBV12-3 or TRBV12-4 and TRBJ2-1, with D uncertain. This CDR3 is 11 amino acids long. The V end lost 5 bases, the J end lost 5 bases, and 4 bases lay between the germline ends. In DNA form, the CDR3 reads TGTGCCAGCAGTCCCCACAATGAGCAGTTCTTC. It translates to CASSPHNEQFF.

The chain joins TRBV9 to TRBJ2-6; 7 nucleotides agree with TRBD1. This CDR3 comprises 16 residues. J lost 0 bases, V lost 4 bases, and 4 bases had no gene match. The germline V gene has CDR1 SGDLS and CDR2 YYNGEE. The CDR3, as DNA: TGTGCCAGCAGCTCGGACAGGTTCTCTGGGGCCAACGTCCTGACTTTC. It yields the protein CASSSDRFSGANVLTF.

This clonotype occurred a few times. The V call is TRBV7-2, the J call TRBJ1-4; D is unresolved. V was clipped by 1 base and J by 4 bases, with 7 bases between them. In germline, CDR1 is SGHTA, CDR2 FQGNSA. The CDR3 extends over 14 amino acids. CDR3 DNA sequence: TGTGCCAGCAGCTTAGGCAGTTATAATGAAAAACTGTTTTTT. Amino acid sequence: CASSLGSYNEKLFF.

The genes are TRBV28 and TRBJ2-3; 9 nucleotides match TRBD2. This CDR3 is 15 amino acids long. J gave up 7 bases and V 5 bases, and 10 bases lay outside the gene matches. Germline assignment: CDR1 MDHEN and CDR2 SYDVKM. DNA of the CDR3: TGTGCCAGCAGTAAAGGGACTAGCCATAGCCATACGCAGTATTTT. It codes for CASSKGTSHSHTQYF.

The chain is built from TRBV27 and TRBJ1-4; 8 nucleotides agree with TRBD1. The V segment lost 6 bases and the J segment 8 bases; nucleotides outside the gene matches: 8. Germline CDR1 is MNHEY and CDR2 is SMNVEV (reference sequence). This CDR3 has 14 residues. The CDR3 bases are TGTGCCAGCAGCCCGACAGGGGAGTGGGAAAAACTGTTTTTT. This sequence encodes CASSPTGEWEKLFF.

In its sample, this clonotype is medium-sized (0.01 to 0.1%). The rearrangement links TRBV29-1 to TRBJ2-4, with a tentative D call TRBD1 (6 bases). The CDR3 spans 12 residues. The V and J ends lost 2 bases and 7 bases respectively, with 9 bases between them. CDR1 SQVTM and CDR2 ANQGSEA come from the germline V gene. The DNA of the CDR3 is TGCAGCGTTGAAACAGGGTGGAACATTCAGTACTTC. It specifies CSVETGWNIQYF.

This clonotype was found a few times. The V and J genes are TRBV12-3 or TRBV12-4 and TRBJ2-3, with D perhaps TRBD1 (6 bases). Trimming cost V 6 bases and J 6 bases, with 16 bases left between them. There are 14 residues in the CDR3. As DNA, the CDR3 is TGTGCCAGCAGCAGGGACACTCAAACCGATACGCAGTATTTT. Protein product: CASSRDTQTDTQYF.

The chain recombines TRBV7-2 with TRBJ2-2; TRBD2 aligns across 9 bases. The J segment lost 3 bases and the V segment lost 2 bases, leaving 7 bases of the junction unmatched. Per the germline V gene, CDR1 is SGHTA and CDR2 is FQGNSA. CDR3 size: 17 residues. This chain's CDR3 is CASSLNRRGGYTGELFF. In nucleotides, the CDR3 is TGTGCCAGCAGCTTAAATCGGCGGGGGGGATACACCGGGGAGCTGTTTTTT.

This clonotype is medium-sized. The junction departs from germline at one end; a sequencing error may be responsible. This rearrangement joins TRBV5-1 to TRBJ2-5; the D is unclear. The CDR3 contains 11 residues. The V gene's germline CDR1 is SGHRS and CDR2 YFSETQ. The chain's CDR3 is CASSFQETQYF. The CDR3 DNA follows: TGTGCCAGCAGTTTCCAAGAGACCCAGTACTTC. Full variable domain (missing parts from reference TRBV5-1 and TRBJ2-5): KAGVTQTPRYLIKTRGQQVTLSCSPISGHRSVSWYQQTPGQGLQFLFEYFSETQRNKGNFPGRFSGRQFSNSRSEMNVSTLELGDSALYLCASSFQETQYFGPGTRLLVL.

This clonotype is medium-sized within its sample. This chain connects TRBV20-1 to TRBJ2-4, with 9 positions matching TRBD1. The junction had 16 bases not matched to a gene; V was cut back by 1 base and J by 0 bases. Germline V gene sequence: CDR1 DFQATT, CDR2 SNEGSKA (reference sequence). The CDR3 loop spans 20 amino acids. The CDR3 loop is CSARALRDREPFIAKNIQYF. The CDR3 DNA follows: TGCAGTGCTAGAGCTTTACGGGACAGGGAACCGTTTATAGCCAAAAACATTCAGTACTTC.

This clonotype was counted a few times. V usage is TRBV20-1 and J usage is TRBJ2-5; 11 bases line up with TRBD2. In germline, CDR1 is DFQATT, CDR2 SNEGSKA (reference sequence). The CDR3 is made up of 14 amino acids. Trimming cost V 3 bases and J 5 bases; bases outside gene matches: 5. CDR3 sequence (DNA): TGCAGTGCTAGGACTAGCGGGATCTCGGAGACCCAGTACTTC. Its translation: CSARTSGISETQYF.

In this sample, this clonotype turned up a few times. The V call is TRBV7-2, the J call TRBJ2-2; D tentatively reads TRBD1 or TRBD2 (5 bases each). Trimming shortened V by 1 base and J by 8 bases, and 14 bases separated the two germline ends. Looked up from germline, CDR1 is SGHTA and CDR2 is FQGNSA. The CDR3 runs to 15 residues. The CDR3 protein is CASSLVYGARGELFF. CDR3 nucleotide sequence: TGTGCCAGCAGCTTAGTCTACGGGGCCCGGGGGGAGCTGTTTTTT.

This chain joins TRBV28 and TRBJ2-1; perhaps TRBD1 as D (5 bases). Trimming removed 7 bases at V and 0 bases at J, with 10 bases between. Germline-derived CDR1 and CDR2 are MDHEN and SYDVKM. CDR3 length: 14 amino acids. Written as DNA, the CDR3 is TGTGCCAGCAAGGGGATCCGCTCCTACAATGAGCAGTTCTTC. Translating it yields CASKGIRSYNEQFF.

The gene calls are TRBV5-1 and TRBJ2-2, with a possible D match to TRBD2 (5 bases). The germline V and J ends were trimmed by 4 bases and 7 bases, with 11 bases remaining between them. This CDR3 is 13 amino acids long. The germline V gene has CDR1 SGHRS and CDR2 YFSETQ. CDR3 amino acids: CASSLGVDGELFF. The CDR3, as DNA: TGCGCCAGCAGCCTGGGAGTGGACGGGGAGCTGTTTTTT.

CDR3 residues: CASGPDSLSNTEAFF. In nucleotides, the CDR3 is TGTGCTAGTGGCCCCGACAGCTTATCTAACACTGAAGCTTTCTTT. V gene TRBV12-5 combines with J gene TRBJ1-1, with D possibly being TRBD1 (5 bases). The germline V gene encodes CDR1 LGHNT and CDR2 FRNRAP. Trimming left V 6 bases short and J 2 bases short, with 16 bases between. The CDR3 spans 15 residues.

This chain connects TRBV2 to TRBJ2-3, with D possibly matching TRBD2 (6 bases). This CDR3 region has 14 residues. CDR1 is SNHLY, CDR2 FYNNEI, per germline. Deletions cut 8 bases from V and 4 bases from J, with 16 bases between. The CDR3 DNA is TGTGCCAGCTTGAGAACTAGCAGACCAGATACGCAGTATTTT. It specifies CASLRTSRPDTQYF.

Only a few counts were recorded for this clonotype. The genes are TRBV19 and TRBJ2-3; D unclear. CDR1 and CDR2 from the germline V gene are LNHDA and SQIVND (reference sequence). Trimming took 1 base from V and 2 from J, leaving 10 bases between them. This CDR3 comprises 15 residues. The chain's CDR3 is CASSIGGRFTDTQYF. The DNA of the CDR3 is TGTGCCAGTAGTATAGGAGGAAGGTTCACAGATACGCAGTATTTT.

This clonotype was observed many times. The chain has TRBV9 and TRBJ2-2, with a weak D call TRBD1 (6 bases). Between the trimmed V and J ends, which lost 4 bases and 8 bases, there was a span of 12 bases. This CDR3 contains 13 residues. Germline lookup yields CDR1 SGDLS and CDR2 YYNGEE. CDR3 bases: TGTGCCAGCAGCCCCAGGGGACGAGGGGAGCTGTTTTTT. Its translation: CASSPRGRGELFF.

This chain joins TRBV12-3 or TRBV12-4 and TRBJ2-2, with D perhaps being TRBD1 or TRBD2 (5 bases each). The CDR3 runs to 15 residues. Trimming removed 5 bases from V and 6 bases from J, with 16 bases in between. CDR3 residues: CASSPRGGPSGELFF. As DNA, the CDR3 is TGTGCCAGCAGTCCCCGTGGGGGTCCCTCCGGGGAGCTGTTTTTT.

The chain recombines TRBV3-1 with TRBJ2-1; D remains ambiguous. Trimming pared 4 bases from V and 7 bases from J, leaving 14 bases between. Germline V gene lookup returns CDR1 LGHDT and CDR2 YNNKEL (reference sequence). The CDR3 sequence is 14 residues long. CDR3 bases: TGTGCCAGCAGCCCCCGGCGGTACGCGAATGAGCAGTTCTTC. This gives the protein CASSPRRYANEQFF.

The rearrangement links TRBV12-3 or TRBV12-4 to TRBJ1-4, with a weak D call TRBD1 (5 bases). V dropped 6 bases and J dropped 0 bases, with 14 bases sitting between them. The CDR3 runs to 16 residues. CDR3 nucleotide sequence: TGTGCCAGCAGACGGGACGACTTTGCAACTAATGAAAAACTGTTTTTT. It translates to CASRRDDFATNEKLFF.

The chain links TRBV29-1 to TRBJ2-2, with D tentatively TRBD2 (5 bases). Germline CDR1 reads SQVTM; CDR2 reads ANQGSEA. This CDR3 spans 14 amino acids. The V and J ends lost 4 bases and 6 bases respectively, with 15 bases between them. The CDR3 DNA is TGCAGCGTTGCGGAGGAGACGTGGTCCGGGGAGCTGTTTTTT. It is translated as CSVAEETWSGELFF.